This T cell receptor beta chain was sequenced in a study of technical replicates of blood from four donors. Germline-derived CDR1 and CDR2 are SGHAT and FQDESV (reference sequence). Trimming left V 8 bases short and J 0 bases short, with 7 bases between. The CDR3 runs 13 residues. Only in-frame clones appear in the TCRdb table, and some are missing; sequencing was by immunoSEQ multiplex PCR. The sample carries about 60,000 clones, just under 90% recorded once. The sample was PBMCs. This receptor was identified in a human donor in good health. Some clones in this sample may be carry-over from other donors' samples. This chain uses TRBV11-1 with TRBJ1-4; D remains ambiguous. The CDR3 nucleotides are TGTGCCAGCGCACGGGCAACTAATGAAAAACTGTTTTTT. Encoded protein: CASARATNEKLFF.